Listed here are 31 T cell receptor beta chains from one sample, sequenced in a study of T cell responses to AZD1222 COVID-19 vaccine. Profiling relied on immunoSEQ multiplex PCR, and the TCRdb table lists in-frame clones only, not all of them. The table includes approximately 100,000 clones, over 75% detected once. The sample here was peripheral blood, taken on day 0 of AZD1222 vaccination. Source of these receptors: an adult in good health.

The V call is TRBV28, the J call TRBJ1-6, with 8 bases matching TRBD1. There are 15 residues in the CDR3. Germline CDR1 and CDR2: MDHEN and SYDVKM. The V gene end was trimmed by 6 bases and the J gene end by 9 bases; junction bases not matched to a gene: 10. CDR3 sequence reads: CASSPARGQSSPLHF. The CDR3 coding sequence is TGTGCCAGCAGCCCAGCCAGGGGGCAGAGTTCACCCCTCCACTTT. The variable domain in full, with the rest retrieved from reference TRBV28 and TRBJ1-6, is DVKVTQSSRYLVKRTGEKVFLECVQDMDHENMFWYRQDPGLGLRLIYFSYDVKMKEKGDIPEGYSVSREKKERFSLILESASTNQTSMYLCASSPARGQSSPLHFGNGTRLTVT.

The sample holds one count of this clone. The chain is built from TRBV28 and TRBJ1-2, with no clear D. Germline V lookup: CDR1 MDHEN, CDR2 SYDVKM. The V gene lost 3 bases and the J gene lost 4 bases, with 15 bases spanning the gap. The CDR3 spans 15 residues. The CDR3 sequence: CASSFNDRLAYGYTF. CDR3 DNA sequence: TGTGCCAGCAGTTTCAACGACCGATTGGCCTATGGCTACACCTTC.

This chain connects TRBV7-2 to TRBJ1-5; D is uncertain. This CDR3 is 15 amino acids long. CDR1 and CDR2 from the germline V gene are SGHTA and FQGNSA. Trimming cost V 1 base and J 7 bases, with 14 bases left between them. The CDR3 region is CASSLGLGRRQPQHF. DNA for the CDR3: TGTGCCAGCAGCTTAGGATTGGGTCGGAGGCAGCCCCAGCATTTT.

A few counts support this clone. The chain employs TRBV21-1 and TRBJ1-2. TRBV21-1 is flagged as a pseudogene. The length of the CDR3 is 10 residues. The CDR3 is CASFFHGYTF. The CDR3 DNA is TGTGCCAGCTTTTTTCATGGCTACACCTTC.

The genes are TRBV7-8 and TRBJ2-3; 12 bases align to TRBD2. The CDR3 has 17 amino acids. J gave up 3 bases and V 4 bases, and 8 bases lay outside the gene matches. CDR1 and CDR2 (germline): SGHVS, FQNEAQ. The CDR3, as DNA: TGTGCCAGCAGCTCTCCGGGACTAGCGGGTCTGACAGATACGCAGTATTTT. Amino acid sequence: CASSSPGLAGLTDTQYF.

This sequence joins TRBV18 and TRBJ1-5; D might be TRBD1 (5 bases). The CDR3 is 13 amino acids. V lost 4 bases, J lost 7 bases, and 11 bases lay in between. Germline V CDR1 and CDR2: KGHSH, LQKENI. CDR3 nucleotide sequence: TGTGCCAGCTCACTCATTCAGGGCCAGCCCCAGCATTTT. It encodes CASSLIQGQPQHF.

This rearrangement joins TRBV5-1 to TRBJ2-7; 11 bases match TRBD2. The germline gives CDR1 SGHRS, CDR2 YFSETQ. Trimming removed 4 bases from V and 6 bases from J; junction bases left unmatched: 9. This CDR3 comprises 15 residues. As DNA, the CDR3 is TGCGCCAGCAGCATAACTAGCGGGAGTTCCCTCGAGCAGTACTTC. This sequence encodes CASSITSGSSLEQYF.

In its sample, this clone was seen a few times. The chain is built from TRBV15 and TRBJ1-1, with D uncertain. The CDR3 totals 15 residues. The ends were cut back, 3 bases at V and 0 bases at J, with 11 bases in the middle. Germline V gene data show CDR1 as LNHNV and CDR2 as YYDKDF (reference sequence). For the CDR3, the DNA is TGTGCCACCAGCAGTGTAGCCCTGGTGAACACTGAAGCTTTCTTT. Residues: CATSSVALVNTEAFF.

The sample holds one count of this clone. The chain couples TRBV5-4 to TRBJ1-1, with D possibly being TRBD1 (5 bases). The length of the CDR3 is 12 residues. The germline V gene encodes CDR1 SGHNT and CDR2 YYREEE (reference sequence). V dropped 6 bases and J dropped 2 bases, with 8 bases sitting between them. The CDR3 protein is CASTDTNTEAFF. As DNA, the CDR3 is TGTGCCAGCACGGACACAAACACTGAAGCTTTCTTT.

The V gene is TRBV6-6, the J gene TRBJ2-2; TRBD2 agrees at 11 bases. CDR3 length: 16 amino acids. CDR1 is MNHNY and CDR2 is SVGAGI in the germline V gene (reference sequence). V dropped 10 bases and J dropped 1; count of bases not matched to a gene: 8. CDR3 region: CATFSGGAGNTGELFF. The CDR3 DNA reads TGTGCCACCTTTAGCGGGGGGGCCGGGAACACCGGGGAGCTGTTTTTT.

V gene TRBV2 combines with J gene TRBJ1-2; a possible D gene is TRBD1 (5 bases). Germline V gives CDR1 SNHLY, CDR2 FYNNEI. This CDR3 has 12 residues. With 11 bases removed from V and 4 bases from J, the gap between germline ends came to 14 bases. CDR3 loop: CAAEQVLYGYTF. Here the CDR3 DNA reads TGTGCCGCCGAACAGGTCCTCTATGGCTACACCTTC.

This chain joins TRBV28 and TRBJ1-2; D is uncertain. The V end was cut by 7 bases, the J end by 2 bases, with 14 bases between. Germline V gene data show CDR1 as MDHEN and CDR2 as SYDVKM. The CDR3 has 14 residues. CDR3 sequence reads: CASTGASLNYGYTF. CDR3 DNA: TGTGCCAGCACGGGAGCAAGTCTCAACTATGGCTACACCTTC.

This clone appeared a few times. The genes are TRBV19 and TRBJ1-1; TRBD1 aligns across 8 bases. The J segment lost 4 bases and the V segment lost 8 bases, leaving 6 bases of the junction unmatched. Germline V gene data show CDR1 as LNHDA and CDR2 as SQIVND (reference sequence). The CDR3 has 13 amino acids. This CDR3 is CASYRGYGTEAFF. In nucleotides, the CDR3 is TGTGCCAGTTACAGGGGGTACGGCACTGAAGCTTTCTTT.

This clone was seen a single time. This chain links TRBV28 with TRBJ1-3; TRBD1 agrees at 7 bases. V shed 8 bases, J shed 0 bases, and the junction held 7 bases outside the gene matches. CDR1 MDHEN and CDR2 SYDVKM come from the germline V gene. CDR3 length: 15 residues. The CDR3 coding sequence is TGTGCCAGCGGGAGGGGGCTCGTCTCTGGAAACACCATATATTTT. It is translated as CASGRGLVSGNTIYF.

The rearrangement uses TRBV19 and TRBJ2-3; the D call may be TRBD1 or TRBD2 (5 bases each). Germline V lookup: CDR1 LNHDA, CDR2 SQIVND (reference sequence). This CDR3 comprises 16 residues. V was cut by 1 base and J by 8 bases, with 19 bases left in between. The CDR3 DNA is TGTGCCAGTAGTATAGGGGGACGGGGTCTCCGAGGTACGCAGTATTTT. This sequence encodes CASSIGGRGLRGTQYF. Full variable domain (remainder filled in from reference TRBV19 and TRBJ2-3): DGGITQSPKYLFRKEGQNVTLSCEQNLNHDAMYWYRQDPGQGLRLIYYSQIVNDFQKGDIAEGYSVSREKKESFPLTVTSAQKNPTAFYLCASSIGGRGLRGTQYFGPGTRLTVL.

This sequence joins TRBV7-2 and TRBJ2-1; TRBD1 matches at 9 bases. V lost 1 base, J lost 6 bases, and 1 base stayed unmatched. This CDR3 has 14 amino acids. The germline V gene has CDR1 SGHTA and CDR2 FQGNSA. The CDR3: CASSLVQGANEQFF. Here the CDR3 DNA reads TGTGCCAGCAGCTTAGTACAGGGGGCCAATGAGCAGTTCTTC.

The chain combines TRBV27 with TRBJ2-1; the D is unclear. The CDR3 consists of 14 residues. Germline V gene lookup returns CDR1 MNHEY and CDR2 SMNVEV (reference sequence). With 3 bases removed from V and 6 bases from J, the gap between germline ends came to 12 bases. CDR3 bases: TGTGCCAGCAGTTTTGCTAGTAGGTCCAATGAGCAGTTCTTC. Amino acid sequence: CASSFASRSNEQFF.

This rearrangement joins TRBV4-2 to TRBJ2-5; D is ambiguous. The germline V gene has CDR1 LGHNA and CDR2 YNFKEQ. The V and J ends lost 6 bases and 5 bases respectively, with 19 bases between them. The CDR3 has 15 amino acids. The CDR3 DNA reads TGTGCCAGCAGACCGATTGACGCGGACGCGGAGACCCAGTACTTC. Its protein product is CASRPIDADAETQYF.

This chain uses TRBV9 with TRBJ2-7; TRBD2 matches 10 bases. The V and J ends lost 0 bases and 3 bases, in that order; junction bases with no gene match: 3. The CDR3 is made up of 15 amino acids. CDR1 and CDR2 from the germline V gene are SGDLS and YYNGEE. The CDR3 DNA follows: TGTGCCAGCAGCGTAGCGGCTAGCGGGAGCTACGAGCAGTACTTC. This sequence encodes CASSVAASGSYEQYF.

The CDR3 region is CATASGARGTDTQYF. The CDR3 DNA is TGTGCCACGGCTAGCGGAGCTAGGGGCACAGATACGCAGTATTTT. The chain joins TRBV9 to TRBJ2-3, with 7 bases identical to TRBD2. V trimming: 9 bases; J trimming: 1 base; junction bases outside the gene matches: 11. Germline V CDR1 and CDR2: SGDLS, YYNGEE. There are 15 residues in the CDR3.

The V gene is TRBV9, the J gene TRBJ2-3, with D hard to call. The V gene's germline CDR1 is SGDLS and CDR2 YYNGEE. CDR3 length: 14 amino acids. V was shortened by 2 bases and J by 3 bases, with 10 bases between the two germline ends. The CDR3 region is CASSVNWGTDTQYF. The DNA for the CDR3 is TGTGCCAGCAGCGTCAACTGGGGAACAGATACGCAGTATTTT. Based on the CDR3 plus reference TRBV9 and TRBJ2-3, the full variable domain is DSGVTQTPKHLITATGQRVTLRCSPRSGDLSVYWYQQSLDQGLQFLIQYYNGEERAKGNILERFSAQQFPDLHSELNLSSLELGDSALYFCASSVNWGTDTQYFGPGTRLTVL.

V and J are TRBV7-9 and TRBJ2-7; no clear D. The V gene's germline CDR1 is SEHNR and CDR2 FQNEAQ (reference sequence). This CDR3 has 15 residues. Trimming took off 2 bases at V and 7 bases at J, with 18 bases between the two ends. The CDR3 nucleotides are TGTGCCAGCAGCTTAATGTGGGAAAACCAACTGGAGCAGTACTTC. Translating gives CASSLMWENQLEQYF.

This clone is a singleton in its sample. This chain joins TRBV15 and TRBJ2-1, with 7 nucleotides matching TRBD2. The CDR3 has 16 amino acids. After removal of 5 bases from V and 10 bases from J, the junction contained 17 bases not matched to a gene. CDR1 and CDR2 from the germline V gene are LNHNV and YYDKDF (reference sequence). The CDR3 spells CATSDLLATIQREQFF. CDR3 coding DNA: TGTGCCACCAGCGATTTACTAGCGACCATACAGAGGGAGCAGTTCTTC.

The chain combines TRBV9 with TRBJ1-1; 8 bases are shared with TRBD1. CDR3 length: 15 amino acids. Germline V gene lookup returns CDR1 SGDLS and CDR2 YYNGEE. V lost 3 bases and J lost 0; bases outside the gene matches: 4. CDR3 amino acids: CASSGGTGLNTEAFF. The CDR3 DNA sequence: TGTGCCAGCAGCGGGGGGACAGGACTGAACACTGAAGCTTTCTTT. Complete variable domain (other parts from reference TRBV9 and TRBJ1-1): DSGVTQTPKHLITATGQRVTLRCSPRSGDLSVYWYQQSLDQGLQFLIQYYNGEERAKGNILERFSAQQFPDLHSELNLSSLELGDSALYFCASSGGTGLNTEAFFGQGTRLTVV.

The V and J genes are TRBV28 and TRBJ2-6, with 8 bases fitting TRBD1. In germline, CDR1 is MDHEN, CDR2 SYDVKM. J was trimmed by 2 bases and V by 4 bases; bases with no gene match: 1. This CDR3 is 15 amino acids long. CDR3 nucleotide sequence: TGTGCCAGCAGTTCACAGGGGGCTGGGGCCAACGTCCTGACTTTC. It encodes CASSSQGAGANVLTF.

This clone was seen only once. J is TRBJ1-2 and V is TRBV7-2; D unresolved. Looked up from germline, CDR1 is SGHTA and CDR2 is FQGNSA. Trimming shortened V by 1 base and J by 4 bases, and 10 bases separated the two germline ends. This CDR3 is built from 14 residues. CDR3 coding DNA: TGTGCCAGCAGCTTAGTACCGGAACGCTATGGCTACACCTTC. Its protein is CASSLVPERYGYTF.

Only a few counts were recorded for this clone. The rearrangement uses TRBV7-3 and TRBJ2-2; 11 bases map to TRBD1. The CDR3 spans 15 residues. V was pared by 3 bases and J by 7 bases, with 4 bases of the junction left unmatched. Germline-derived CDR1 and CDR2 are SGHTA and FQGTGA. The CDR3 spells CASSLGTGGNGELFF. CDR3 in DNA: TGTGCCAGCAGCTTGGGGACAGGGGGAAACGGGGAGCTGTTTTTT.

CDR3 sequence: CASSDTIGAPDYGYTF. Written as DNA, the CDR3 is TGTGCCAGCAGCGATACAATCGGGGCTCCCGACTATGGCTACACCTTC. V is TRBV7-6 and J is TRBJ1-2; D may be TRBD1 (5 bases). V was clipped by 5 bases and J by 3 bases, with 19 bases between them. Germline CDR1 is SGHVS and CDR2 is FNYEAQ. This CDR3 is 16 amino acids long.

This clone was observed once. The chain combines TRBV15 with TRBJ2-3; 7 nucleotides agree with TRBD2. The trim removed 0 bases at V and 2 bases at J, leaving 5 bases unmatched. This CDR3 is built from 16 residues. CDR1 and CDR2 from the germline V gene are LNHNV and YYDKDF (reference sequence). The CDR3 loop is CATSRELGGNTDTQYF. CDR3 sequence (DNA): TGTGCCACCAGCAGAGAGCTGGGGGGGAACACAGATACGCAGTATTTT. Full variable domain (outside the CDR3, taken from reference TRBV15 and TRBJ2-3): DAMVIQNPRYQVTQFGKPVTLSCSQTLNHNVMYWYQQKSSQAPKLLFHYYDKDFNNEADTPDNFQSRRPNTSFCFLDIRSPGLGDTAMYLCATSRELGGNTDTQYFGPGTRLTVL.

This clone was seen only once. This chain uses TRBV6-5 with TRBJ2-3, with D possibly TRBD2 on 6 matching bases. This CDR3 is built from 14 residues. In germline, CDR1 is MNHEY, CDR2 SVGAGI. The V gene lost 5 bases and the J gene lost 2 bases, with 11 bases spanning the gap. The CDR3 loop is CASSLRDFTDTQYF. CDR3 nucleotides: TGTGCCAGCAGTCTCCGGGACTTCACAGATACGCAGTATTTT.

V usage is TRBV3-1 (or the pseudogene TRBV3-2) and J usage is TRBJ2-5; TRBD2 aligns across 8 bases. V gave up 4 bases and J gave up 4 bases; unmatched junction bases: 8. This CDR3 has 15 amino acids. Germline CDR1 is LGHDT and CDR2 is YNNKEL (reference sequence). CDR3 sequence reads: CASSRSGGGPETQYF. For the CDR3, the DNA is TGTGCCAGCAGCCGATCAGGCGGGGGGCCAGAGACCCAGTACTTC.